A selection of T cell receptor beta chains follows, all from one sample in a study of cytomegalovirus exposure and HLA in healthy donors. Sequenced by immunoSEQ multiplex PCR; TCRdb stores in-frame clones only, minus some. The repertoire includes 150,000 to 250,000 clones, 70% to 80% of them detected once, and about 4.4% sits in the top ten. The sample taken for sequencing was PBMCs. These receptors came from a woman aged 25 to 39 in good health and CMV-seropositive. The CDR3 runs from the conserved cysteine through the conserved F or W. Fields, in order: V gene, D gene, clone size, J gene, CDR3 protein, CDR3 DNA. The D gene is left open where the match is weak. Only some rows state a clone size, as once, few, many or a class for expanded clones.

>TRBV19|-|-|TRBJ1-5
CATRLRAGVNQPQHF
TGTGCCACCCGCCTTAGGGCCGGGGTCAATCAGCCCCAGCATTTT
>TRBV18|-|-|TRBJ1-5
CASSPGGNQPQHF
TGTGCCAGCTCACCCGGGGGCAATCAGCCCCAGCATTTT
>TRBV29-1|-|-|TRBJ2-6
CSASTEVDSGANVLTF
TGCAGCGCTTCGACAGAGGTGGACTCTGGGGCCAACGTCCTGACTTTC
>TRBV7-2|-|-|TRBJ2-2
CASSSRSAGELFF
TGTGCCAGCAGCTCACGGAGTGCCGGGGAGCTGTTTTTT
>TRBV30|-|-|TRBJ2-5
CAWSGGDSQETQYF
TGTGCCTGGAGTGGAGGAGACAGCCAAGAGACCCAGTACTTC
>TRBV5-1|-|few|TRBJ2-7
CASSAQGLSYEQYF
TGCGCCAGCAGCGCACAGGGCCTCTCCTACGAGCAGTACTTC
>TRBV29-1|-|-|TRBJ1-1
CSQGTTTEAFF
TGCAGCCAGGGAACAACTACTGAAGCTTTCTTT
>TRBV5-6|TRBD1|-|TRBJ1-4
CASSPGQGNEKLFF
TGTGCCAGCAGTCCGGGACAGGGGAATGAAAAACTGTTTTTT
>TRBV25-1|-|-|TRBJ2-2
CASSDLRGSNTGELFF
TGTGCCAGCAGTGACTTACGCGGATCGAACACCGGGGAGCTGTTTTTT
>TRBV5-4|TRBD1|-|TRBJ1-2
CASSAGQGRINYGYTF
TGTGCCAGCAGCGCCGGACAGGGGAGGATTAACTATGGCTACACCTTC
>TRBV6-1|-|-|TRBJ2-3
CASSEWGDPSTDTQYF
TGTGCCAGCAGTGAATGGGGAGACCCATCCACAGATACGCAGTATTTT
>TRBV28|TRBD2|-|TRBJ2-1
CASTGLAGGYNEQFF
TGTGCCAGCACCGGACTAGCGGGAGGCTACAATGAGCAGTTCTTC
>TRBV29-1|-|-|TRBJ2-3
CSVYVADTQYF
TGCAGCGTTTATGTCGCAGATACGCAGTATTTT
>TRBV5-4|-|-|TRBJ1-1
CASSFGHNTEAFF
TGTGCCAGCAGCTTCGGACATAACACTGAAGCTTTCTTT
>TRBV29-1|-|once|TRBJ2-2
CSVDGRENTGELFF
TGCAGCGTTGACGGGAGAGAAAACACCGGGGAGCTGTTTTTT
>TRBV7-9|TRBD1|-|TRBJ2-5
CASEPDREETQYF
TGTGCCAGCGAACCCGACAGGGAAGAGACCCAGTACTTC
>TRBV7-2|-|-|TRBJ1-3
CASSLEGLAGGGTIYF
TGTGCCAGCAGCTTAGAAGGTCTCGCCGGAGGAGGCACCATATATTTT
>TRBV28|TRBD1|few|TRBJ1-1
CASRPGQGAITEAFF
TGTGCCAGCAGACCTGGACAGGGGGCGATCACTGAAGCTTTCTTT
>TRBV7-2|TRBD1|once|TRBJ1-5
CASSDTAGGRNQPQHF
TGTGCCAGCAGCGACACCGCAGGGGGTAGGAATCAGCCCCAGCATTTT
>TRBV29-1|-|once|TRBJ2-1
CSDRDGSDNEQFF
TGCAGCGACCGGGACGGGAGTGACAATGAGCAGTTCTTC
>TRBV11-3|-|few|TRBJ2-7
CASSSGYRDEQYF
TGTGCCAGCAGCTCAGGCTACAGGGACGAGCAGTACTTC
>TRBV5-1|TRBD1|-|TRBJ2-2
CASSLDTGDPTGELFF
TGCGCCAGCAGCTTGGATACAGGGGACCCGACCGGGGAGCTGTTTTTT
>TRBV5-1|TRBD1|-|TRBJ1-1
CASSPTGEVNTEAFF
TGCGCCAGCTCTCCGACAGGGGAGGTGAACACTGAAGCTTTCTTT
>TRBV5-5|-|few|TRBJ1-4
CASSPGQWEEKLFF
TGTGCCAGCAGCCCCGGCCAATGGGAGGAAAAACTGTTTTTT
>TRBV29-1|-|once|TRBJ1-1
CSVEDTPRGSTEAFF
TGCAGCGTTGAAGACACCCCCCGGGGAAGCACTGAAGCTTTCTTT
>TRBV5-6|-|-|TRBJ2-7
CASSLAALLYEQYF
TGTGCCAGCAGCTTGGCCGCACTACTCTACGAGCAGTACTTC
>TRBV27|-|-|TRBJ2-7
CASSLSPGGQGGYEQYF
TGTGCCAGCAGTTTGTCCCCCGGGGGCCAGGGGGGCTACGAGCAGTACTTC
>TRBV4-1|TRBD1|-|TRBJ1-1
CASSHPGQGKTEAFF
TGCGCCAGCAGCCACCCCGGACAGGGAAAGACTGAAGCTTTCTTT
>TRBV6-5|-|few|TRBJ2-1
CASSRLDEQFF
TGTGCCAGCAGTAGACTAGATGAGCAGTTCTTC
>TRBV10-3|-|-|TRBJ2-3
CAISESPRDNTDTQYF
TGTGCCATCAGTGAGTCGCCCCGAGATAACACAGATACGCAGTATTTT
>TRBV28|-|-|TRBJ1-2
CASSPLSNRPKNYGYTF
TGTGCCAGCAGTCCTCTCTCTAACAGACCCAAGAACTATGGCTACACCTTC
>TRBV6-5|TRBD1|-|TRBJ1-3
CASRLTGGPGNTIYF
TGTGCCAGCAGGCTAACAGGGGGTCCTGGAAACACCATATATTTT
>TRBV7-2|-|-|TRBJ2-3
CASSPTFVGTDTQYF
TGTGCCAGCAGCCCTACTTTCGTGGGCACAGATACGCAGTATTTT
>TRBV11-3|-|-|TRBJ2-2
CASTGRGSPNTGELFF
TGTGCCAGCACTGGGAGGGGGAGTCCTAACACCGGGGAGCTGTTTTTT
>TRBV4-1|TRBD2|-|TRBJ2-5
CASSQKAGDPPGFQYF
TGCGCCAGCAGCCAAAAAGCGGGAGACCCCCCGGGGTTCCAGTACTTC
>TRBV11-2|-|-|TRBJ2-7
CASSLGTVPLETAYEQYF
TGTGCCAGCAGCTTAGGCACCGTCCCACTGGAGACCGCCTACGAGCAGTACTTC
>TRBV7-6|-|-|TRBJ2-1
CASSHRSVERSEQFF
TGTGCCAGCAGCCACCGTTCGGTAGAACGGAGTGAGCAGTTCTTC
>TRBV19|TRBD1|-|TRBJ1-5
CASSIQGDQPQHF
TGTGCCAGTAGTATCCAGGGGGACCAGCCCCAGCATTTT
>TRBV6-5|-|few|TRBJ1-4
CASSTSGNEKLFF
TGTGCCAGCAGCACCTCGGGAAATGAAAAACTGTTTTTT
>TRBV29-1|TRBD2|-|TRBJ2-7
CSARRGTSAYEQYF
TGCAGCGCGCGGCGTGGGACTAGCGCCTACGAGCAGTACTTC
>TRBV9|-|-|TRBJ2-7
CASSGDRLGRGNEQYF
TGTGCCAGCAGCGGCGATAGACTTGGGCGGGGCAACGAGCAGTACTTC
>TRBV7-2|-|-|TRBJ1-1
CASSFTQGTEAFF
TGTGCCAGCAGCTTTACTCAGGGCACTGAAGCTTTCTTT
>TRBV5-1|-|-|TRBJ2-2
CASSLGGATGELFF
TGCGCCAGCAGCTTGGGGGGCGCCACCGGGGAGCTGTTTTTT
>TRBV6-8|TRBD2|few|TRBJ2-1
CASSYRRGYEDNEQFF
TGTGCCAGCAGTTACAGGCGGGGGTATGAGGACAATGAGCAGTTCTTC
>TRBV7-6|-|-|TRBJ1-1
CASSASGVRTEAFF
TGTGCCAGCAGCGCGTCAGGGGTTAGGACTGAAGCTTTCTTT
>TRBV4-1|-|few|TRBJ1-1
CASSQASGAITEAFF
TGCGCCAGCAGCCAAGCTTCTGGGGCGATTACTGAAGCTTTCTTT
>TRBV11-3|TRBD2|once|TRBJ2-1
CASSSGTSRNEQFF
TGTGCCAGCAGCTCCGGGACTAGTCGCAATGAGCAGTTCTTC
>TRBV20-1|-|-|TRBJ2-7
CSPEGAQYF
TGCAGTCCTGAAGGAGCGCAGTACTTC
>TRBV4-3|-|-|TRBJ2-7
CASSQEGRCGGWYYEQYF
TGCGCCAGCAGCCAAGAAGGGAGATGCGGAGGGTGGTACTACGAGCAGTACTTC
>TRBV12-5|-|-|TRBJ1-2
CASGPQGDYTF
TGTGCTAGTGGTCCCCAAGGGGACTACACCTTC
>TRBV29-1|TRBD1|-|TRBJ2-7
CSVEHRDRSYEQYF
TGCAGCGTTGAACACCGGGACAGGTCCTACGAGCAGTACTTC
>TRBV10-2|-|-|TRBJ2-1
CASSEGASVYNEQFF
TGCGCCAGCAGTGAGGGCGCTAGCGTGTACAATGAGCAGTTCTTC
>TRBV4-3|-|-|TRBJ2-7
CASIWHQYF
TGCGCCAGCATATGGCACCAGTACTTC
>TRBV6-5|-|-|TRBJ1-2
CASSRTGQTNYGYTF
TGTGCCAGCAGCCGTACGGGACAAACTAACTATGGCTACACCTTC
>TRBV9|-|-|TRBJ2-2
CASSVVSGAVTGELFF
TGTGCCAGCAGCGTAGTTTCAGGGGCCGTTACCGGGGAGCTGTTTTTT